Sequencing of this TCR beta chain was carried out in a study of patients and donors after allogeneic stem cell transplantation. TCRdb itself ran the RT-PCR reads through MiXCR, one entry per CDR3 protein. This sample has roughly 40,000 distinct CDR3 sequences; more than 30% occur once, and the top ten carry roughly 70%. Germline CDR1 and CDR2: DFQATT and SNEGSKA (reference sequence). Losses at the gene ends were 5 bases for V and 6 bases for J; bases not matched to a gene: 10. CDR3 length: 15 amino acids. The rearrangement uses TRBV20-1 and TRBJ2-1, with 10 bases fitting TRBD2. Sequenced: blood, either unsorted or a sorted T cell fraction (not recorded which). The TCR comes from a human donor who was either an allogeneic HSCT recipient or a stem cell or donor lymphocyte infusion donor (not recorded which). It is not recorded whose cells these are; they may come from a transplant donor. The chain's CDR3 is CSAARLGTSVNEQFF. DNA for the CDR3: TGCAGTGCTGCGCGGCTTGGGACTAGCGTCAATGAGCAGTTCTTC.